Presented here are 18 T cell receptor beta chains from one specimen sequenced in a study of radiation and T cells in renal cell carcinoma. The time point: blood 2 weeks post-SBRT. Indicated treatment: 15 Gy SBRT to primary tumor, nephrectomy 4 weeks later. Sequencing was performed with immunoSEQ multiplex PCR; in TCRdb, only in-frame clones are kept and a portion is missing. The data contain fewer than 150,000 clones, more than 70% of them singletons. The specimen comprised blood, sampled from a patient whose treatment included radiotherapy and nephrectomy. Receptor source: a woman in her seventies with renal cell carcinoma.

The genes are TRBV6-1 and TRBJ1-4, with D possibly being TRBD1 (5 bases). The CDR3 length is 15 residues. V was trimmed by 4 bases and J by 5 bases, leaving 14 bases between them. CDR1 is MNHNS, CDR2 SASEGT, per germline. The CDR3 protein is CASSGGGVGNEKLFF. The CDR3 DNA is TGTGCCAGCAGTGGGGGCGGGGTAGGAAATGAAAAACTGTTTTTT.

This clone appeared a single time. J is TRBJ1-6 and V is TRBV5-6; no clear D. V lost 0 bases to trimming and J lost 4 bases, with 14 bases between them. CDR1 is SGHDT and CDR2 is YYEEEE in the germline V gene. The CDR3 is 17 amino acids. This chain's CDR3 is CASSLAATGFYNSPLHF. CDR3 DNA: TGTGCCAGCAGCTTGGCGGCCACGGGATTTTATAATTCACCCCTCCACTTT.

The chain employs TRBV6-5 and TRBJ2-1, with 12 nucleotides matching TRBD2. Germline V gene sequence: CDR1 MNHEY, CDR2 SVGAGI. This CDR3 comprises 15 residues. The V segment lost 6 bases and the J segment 8 bases; nucleotides outside the gene matches: 8. Here the CDR3 DNA reads TGTGCCAGCAGCGCACTAGCGGGGGGCCTATATGAGCAGTTCTTC. Translated, it gives CASSALAGGLYEQFF.

V usage is TRBV5-1 and J usage is TRBJ2-7, with D possibly matching TRBD1 (6 bases). Germline assignment: CDR1 SGHRS and CDR2 YFSETQ. The CDR3 runs 13 residues. Trimming cost V 4 bases and J 6 bases, with 14 bases left between them. The CDR3 here is CASSLKLRGEQYF. CDR3 bases: TGCGCCAGCAGCCTTAAACTCAGGGGCGAGCAGTACTTC.

The chain links TRBV11-3 to TRBJ2-3, with 8 bases matching TRBD1. The CDR3 spans 14 residues. CDR1 is SGHNT, CDR2 YENEEA, per germline. V shed 4 bases, J shed 5 bases, and the junction held 5 bases outside the gene matches. The CDR3 bases are TGTGCCAGCAGCTCCAGGGGGCAGGGAGATACGCAGTATTTT. Its protein product is CASSSRGQGDTQYF.

V usage is TRBV6-5 and J usage is TRBJ1-1; possible D gene TRBD1, 5 bases. The CDR3 is 15 residues long. V lost 7 bases and J lost 0, with 15 bases in between. Germline CDR1 MNHEY, CDR2 SVGAGI. DNA for the CDR3: TGTGCCAGCATCTTAAACGGACAAATGAACACTGAAGCTTTCTTT. Its translation: CASILNGQMNTEAFF.

The chain links TRBV6-4 to TRBJ2-2, with a possible D match to TRBD2 (6 bases). V lost 5 bases to trimming and J lost 4 bases, with 14 bases between them. Germline assignment: CDR1 MRHNA and CDR2 SNTAGT. This CDR3 is built from 15 residues. CDR3 nucleotides: TGTGCCAGCAGTCCCCTTAGGGGAGGCACCGGGGAGCTGTTTTTT. It is translated as CASSPLRGGTGELFF.

V usage is TRBV19 and J usage is TRBJ2-5; tentatively, D is TRBD1 or TRBD2 (7 bases each). Trimming removed 5 bases from V and 5 bases from J, with 15 bases in between. Germline V gives CDR1 LNHDA, CDR2 SQIVND (reference sequence). The CDR3 contains 14 residues. The CDR3 here is CASSANRGGETQYF. The CDR3 coding sequence is TGTGCCAGTAGTGCCAACAGGGGAGGGGAGACCCAGTACTTC.

This clone was seen a single time. The chain uses TRBV14 and TRBJ2-7, with TRBD1 matching over 8 bases. The CDR3 runs 15 residues. The ends lost 0 bases at V and 7 bases at J; junction bases unmatched: 8. Per germline, CDR1 SGHDN and CDR2 FVKESK. This CDR3 is CASSQDRDRLWEQYF. The CDR3 DNA reads as TGTGCCAGCAGCCAAGATCGGGACAGGCTGTGGGAGCAGTACTTC.

V usage is TRBV7-2 and J usage is TRBJ2-7; unclear D gene. Germline assignment: CDR1 SGHTA and CDR2 FQGNSA. The V end lost 4 bases, the J end lost 0 bases, and 19 bases lay between the germline ends. The CDR3 length is 17 residues. CDR3 coding DNA: TGTGCCAGCAGCTCCTTGAAGAACGGTCGGAACTCCTACGAGCAGTACTTC. This translates into CASSSLKNGRNSYEQYF.

The rearrangement links TRBV9 to TRBJ2-2; D is uncertain. V lost 0 bases, J lost 5 bases, and 11 bases lay in between. There are 15 residues in the CDR3. Germline CDR1 reads SGDLS; CDR2 reads YYNGEE. This chain's CDR3 is CASSVGGTATGELFF. The CDR3 DNA sequence: TGTGCCAGCAGCGTAGGAGGAACGGCAACCGGGGAGCTGTTTTTT.

This rearrangement joins TRBV20-1 to TRBJ1-1; no firm D call. Germline CDR1 reads DFQATT; CDR2 reads SNEGSKA (reference sequence). The CDR3 covers 11 residues. Trimming shortened V by 7 bases and J by 5 bases, and 11 bases separated the two germline ends. CDR3 nucleotide sequence: TGCAGTGTTCAATTGGTAACTGAAGCTTTCTTT. Residues: CSVQLVTEAFF.

The gene calls are TRBV5-4 and TRBJ1-3; 7 bases map to TRBD1. Germline V CDR1 and CDR2: SGHNT, YYREEE (reference sequence). The CDR3 has 14 amino acids. With 4 bases clipped from V and 4 bases from J, the junction kept 5 bases outside the gene matches. The DNA of the CDR3 is TGTGCCAGCAGCCGTGGGACAGCGGGAAACACCATATATTTT. Encoded protein: CASSRGTAGNTIYF.

The chain recombines TRBV19 with TRBJ2-7, with D maybe TRBD1 (6 bases). Germline V gives CDR1 LNHDA, CDR2 SQIVND (reference sequence). This CDR3 has 14 amino acids. With 5 bases removed from V and 7 bases from J, the gap between germline ends came to 18 bases. The CDR3: CASSQQGAGGEQYF. The CDR3 DNA reads TGTGCCAGTAGTCAACAGGGAGCAGGCGGAGAGCAGTACTTC.

This clone was recorded a few times. The DNA for the CDR3 is TGCGCCAGCAGCCAAGCCCGGTATAGCAATCAGCCCCAGCATTTT. Amino acid sequence: CASSQARYSNQPQHF. The rearrangement joins TRBV4-3 to TRBJ1-5; D is unresolved. The V gene lost 1 base and the J gene lost 0 bases, with 7 bases spanning the gap. Looked up from germline, CDR1 is LGHNA and CDR2 is YSLEER. The CDR3 has 15 residues.

The chain uses TRBV6-1 and TRBJ1-5; D gene uncertain. Trimming stripped 2 bases from V and 0 bases from J, with 8 bases between. In germline, CDR1 is MNHNS, CDR2 SASEGT. The CDR3 has 15 amino acids. The CDR3 DNA reads TGTGCCAGCAGTGAAATGGGGAATAGCAATCAGCCCCAGCATTTT. Its protein is CASSEMGNSNQPQHF.

The chain links TRBV30 to TRBJ1-2; maybe TRBD1 (6 bases). Germline CDR1 is GTSNPN and CDR2 is SVGIG (reference sequence). Trimming shortened V by 1 base and J by 5 bases, and 17 bases separated the two germline ends. The CDR3 runs to 15 residues. CDR3 DNA sequence: TGTGCCTGGAGTGGGCACAGGGAAGGGGGTTATGGCTACACCTTC. Protein sequence: CAWSGHREGGYGYTF.

This rearrangement joins TRBV9 to TRBJ2-5; 11 nucleotides agree with TRBD1. The germline CDR1 and CDR2 sequences are SGDLS and YYNGEE. Trimming removed 0 bases from V and 5 bases from J; junction bases left unmatched: 6. The CDR3 has 16 residues. The CDR3 region is CASSVADRGLRETQYF. CDR3 sequence (DNA): TGTGCCAGCAGCGTAGCGGACAGGGGGCTTCGGGAGACCCAGTACTTC.